This T cell receptor beta chain was sequenced during a study of T cells in Graves' hyperthyroidism and ophthalmopathy. Study results and limitations: Within blood appeared most thyroid clonotypes that had expanded above 0.001. Separating ophthalmopathy from stable hyperthyroidism was achieved by a 13 V-J model.

This clonotype was recorded many times. Its cognate antigen is unknown. One junction end disagrees with the germline gene, perhaps due to a read error. RNA transcripts served as the template for amplifying TCR beta CDR3 regions. HTBI primers were employed in a first-round RT-PCR of the TCR CDR3. One entry per CDR3 protein results from TCRdb running MiXCR on the multiplex PCR reads. The table has about 350,000 distinct CDR3 sequences, 15% to 20% seen once. Germline V gene data show CDR1 as SGHVS and CDR2 as FQNEAQ. This CDR3 comprises 15 residues. Patients were excluded for uncontrolled infection, other autoimmune disease, pregnancy or lactation. Clinicians diagnosed patients from clinical symptoms, serum thyroxine and TRAb, thyroid ultrasound and orbital computed tomography.

The TCR sequence derives from a woman in her forties with Graves' ophthalmopathy. Sequencing used blood. The chain joins TRBV7-8 to TRBJ2-7, with 7 bases aligning to TRBD1. CDR3 sequence: CASSNRDSHSSEQYF. The CDR3 nucleotides are TGTGCCAGCAGCAACCGGGACAGCCACTCCTCCGAGCAGTACTTC.